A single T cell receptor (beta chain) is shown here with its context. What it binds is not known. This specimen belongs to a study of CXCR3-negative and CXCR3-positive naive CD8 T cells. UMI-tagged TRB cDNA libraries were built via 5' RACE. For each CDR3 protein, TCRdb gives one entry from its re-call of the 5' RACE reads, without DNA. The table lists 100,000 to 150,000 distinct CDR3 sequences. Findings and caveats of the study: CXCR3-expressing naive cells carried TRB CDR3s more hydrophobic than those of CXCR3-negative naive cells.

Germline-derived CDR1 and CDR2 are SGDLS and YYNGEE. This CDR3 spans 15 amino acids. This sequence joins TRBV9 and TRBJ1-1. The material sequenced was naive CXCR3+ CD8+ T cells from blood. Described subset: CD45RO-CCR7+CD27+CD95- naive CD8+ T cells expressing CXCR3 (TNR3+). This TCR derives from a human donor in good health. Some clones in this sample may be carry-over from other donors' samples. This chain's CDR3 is CASSVAGVIETEAFF.